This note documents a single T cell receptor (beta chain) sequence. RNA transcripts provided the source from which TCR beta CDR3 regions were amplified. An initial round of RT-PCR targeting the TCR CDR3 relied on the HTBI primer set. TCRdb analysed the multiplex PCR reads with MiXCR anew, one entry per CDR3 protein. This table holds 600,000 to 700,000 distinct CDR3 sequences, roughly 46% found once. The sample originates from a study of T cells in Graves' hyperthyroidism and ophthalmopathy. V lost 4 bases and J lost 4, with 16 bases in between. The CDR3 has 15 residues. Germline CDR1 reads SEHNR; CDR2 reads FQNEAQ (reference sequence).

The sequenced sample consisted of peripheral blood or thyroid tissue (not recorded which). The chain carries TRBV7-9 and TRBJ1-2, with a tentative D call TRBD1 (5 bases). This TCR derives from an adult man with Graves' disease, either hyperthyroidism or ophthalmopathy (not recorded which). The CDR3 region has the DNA TGTGCCAGCAGCTCCGCGGCAGGGTTTGTCTATGGCTACACCTTC. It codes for CASSSAAGFVYGYTF.